Shown below are 25 T cell receptor beta chains from a single sample sequenced in a study of tumor-infiltrating lymphocytes in primary liver carcinoma. Making TCR beta cDNA involved around 540 ng total RNA and a constant-region primer. Three nested multiplex PCR rounds of slightly modified ARM-PCR generated TCR beta libraries. Amplification in the first two PCR rounds was performed using TRBV1-TRBV30 forward primers and a C-beta reverse primer for around 10 cycles each. MiXCR, applied by TCRdb to the multiplex PCR reads, yields one record per CDR3 protein. The sample lists under 85,000 distinct CDR3 sequences, around 70% occurring once. Investigators took RNA and DNA out together from about 21-30 mg of unsorted bulk tissue. The sample was liver tumor tissue from sampling region 1. Subset reported: tumor region T1, superior pole. The receptor source for this set is a man between 35 and 55 years old with primary liver carcinoma and hepatitis B virus infection.

About this clonotype itself: Its ends do not fully match the called genes, so a read error is possible. The chain recombines TRBV6-1 with TRBJ2-5; D remains unclear. The CDR3 runs 13 residues. Per the germline V gene, CDR1 is MNHNS and CDR2 is SASEGT. CDR3 DNA: TGTGCCAGCAGGAGACATCTCCAAGGGACCCAGTACTTC. It encodes CASRRHLQGTQYF.

To note about this clonotype: In this CDR3 the conserved last residue, phenylalanine or tryptophan, is missing, so a read error is likely. The gene calls are TRBV4-1 and TRBJ1-6, with D possibly being TRBD1 (5 bases). This CDR3 contains 16 residues. Looked up from germline, CDR1 is MGHRA and CDR2 is YSYEKL. The CDR3 sequence is CASSPIGRDVNSHLHL. Written as DNA, the CDR3 is TGCGCCAGCAGCCCTATAGGACGGGACGTTAATTCACACCTCCACCTT.

On this clonotype: Lacking the conserved final phenylalanine or tryptophan, this CDR3 likely reflects a read error. This chain links TRBV4-2 with TRBJ2-2; a possible D gene is TRBD1 (6 bases). Germline V lookup: CDR1 LGHNA, CDR2 YNFKEQ. V gave up 5 bases and J gave up 0 bases, with 10 bases separating them. The CDR3 covers 15 residues. The CDR3 spells CASSSEGANTGELFS. In DNA, the CDR3 is TGTGCCAGCAGCTCCGAGGGGGCGAACACCGGGGAGCTGTTTTCT.

V gene TRBV29-1 combines with J gene TRBJ2-3; 9 bases are a match to TRBD1. Trimming took 7 bases from V and 14 from J; bases not matched to a gene: 13. CDR3 size: 12 residues. Germline V gene lookup returns CDR1 SQVTM and CDR2 ANQGSEA. The CDR3, as DNA: TGCAGCGCTACAGGGGGCACAGATATGCGGTATTTT. It encodes CSATGGTDMRYF.

Regarding this clonotype: Likely a read error: the CDR3 ends without its conserved phenylalanine or tryptophan. The chain carries TRBV6-6 and TRBJ2-5; D is possibly TRBD1 (5 bases). Trimming shortened V by 7 bases and J by 2 bases, and 20 bases separated the two germline ends. From germline, CDR1 is MNHNY and CDR2 SVGAGI (reference sequence). This CDR3 contains 16 residues. The CDR3 region has the DNA TGTGCCAGCACCCCCCTCCTCCAGGGCCCACAAGAGACCCAGTACTTA. Its protein is CASTPLLQGPQETQYL.

As regards this clonotype: A single base separates this from a much larger clone, so it may be a read error. The chain uses TRBV5-1 and TRBJ1-1; D remains ambiguous. The germline V gene has CDR1 SGHRS and CDR2 YFSETQ. The CDR3 spans 14 residues. Trimming cost V 4 bases and J 1 base, with 11 bases left between them. CDR3 loop: CASSAHSTNTEAFF. For the CDR3, the DNA is TGCGCCAGCAGCGCCCACTCCACGAACACTGAAGCTTTCTTT.

Of note for this clonotype: At one end the junction does not follow the germline gene, possibly because of a read error. This chain uses TRBV29-1 with TRBJ2-1; 11 nucleotides align to TRBD2. The CDR3 contains 16 residues. The V gene's germline CDR1 is SQVTM and CDR2 ANQGSEA. In DNA form, the CDR3 reads TGCTGTGTTGAACCCCTGACTAGCGGGACCTACAATGAGCAATTCTTC. Translated: CCVEPLTSGTYNEQFF.

As concerns this clonotype: The germline gene is not matched at one end of the junction; a read error may be the cause. CDR3 nucleotide sequence: TGTGCCTGGAGTCCGGCCTATGAGCAGTGCTTC. It codes for CAWSPAYEQCF. The chain couples TRBV30 to TRBJ2-7, with no clear D. CDR3 length equals 11 residues. CDR1 and CDR2 from the germline V gene are GTSNPN and SVGIG (reference sequence).

The rearrangement links TRBV12-3 or TRBV12-4 to TRBJ2-1, with 10 bases matching TRBD2. CDR3 size: 17 residues. The V and J ends lost 3 bases and 8 bases, in that order; junction bases with no gene match: 13. The CDR3 protein is CASSLGRTSGSADEQFF. The CDR3 region has the DNA TGTGCCAGCAGTTTGGGTAGGACTAGCGGAAGTGCCGATGAGCAGTTCTTC.

Notes on this clonotype: A much larger clone is a single base away; this may be a read error. The rearrangement joins TRBV25-1 to TRBJ2-2; D is perhaps TRBD2 (6 bases). This CDR3 has 16 residues. Germline lookup yields CDR1 MGHDK and CDR2 SYGVNS. CDR3 sequence reads: CASTSHRLGSTRELFF. Written as DNA, the CDR3 is TGTGCCAGCACCAGCCACCGACTAGGGAGCACCCGGGAGCTGTTTTTT.

This clonotype was counted a single time. In this CDR3 the conserved last residue, phenylalanine or tryptophan, is missing, so a read error is likely. V is TRBV29-1 and J is TRBJ1-3, with D perhaps matching TRBD1 (5 bases). Germline V gives CDR1 SQVTM, CDR2 ANQGSEA. V was trimmed by 6 bases and J by 4 bases, leaving 16 bases between them. The CDR3 loop spans 14 amino acids. The CDR3 is CSVEPWGSGNTIYI. The CDR3, as DNA: TGCAGCGTCGAACCTTGGGGGAGCGGAAACACCATATATATT.

The chain uses TRBV6-5 and TRBJ1-1; 9 bases map to TRBD1. Germline V gene lookup returns CDR1 MNHEY and CDR2 SVGAGI. The CDR3 runs 14 residues. The CDR3 DNA reads TGTGTAAGCAGAGGACAGGGGAAGAACACTGAAGCTTTCTTT. Translation gives CVSRGQGKNTEAFF.

Regarding this clonotype: Germline is not matched at one junction end, which may reflect a read error. This chain's CDR3 is CSVGTGGGGQYF. CDR3 nucleotide sequence: TGCAGCGTTGGGACAGGGGGCGGCGGGCAGTATTTC. The chain combines TRBV29-1 with TRBJ2-7, with 11 bases aligning to TRBD1. The CDR3 extends over 12 amino acids. CDR1 SQVTM and CDR2 ANQGSEA come from the germline V gene.

The chain employs TRBV11-2 and TRBJ2-1; D gene uncertain. With 5 bases removed from V and 10 bases from J, the gap between germline ends came to 15 bases. The CDR3 spans 13 residues. Per the germline V gene, CDR1 is SGHAT and CDR2 is FQNNGV. CDR3 coding DNA: TGTGCCAGCAGCCCAATCGGCCTGTCCGAGCAGTTCTTC. This sequence encodes CASSPIGLSEQFF.

This chain links TRBV21-1 with TRBJ2-1; the D call in the table, TRBD1, was not verified against the DNA. TRBV21-1 is assigned pseudogene status. CDR3 length: 20 amino acids. The CDR3 spells CASSKGQGAPRTSAYNEQLF. The CDR3 DNA reads as TGTGCCAGCAGCAAGGGACAGGGGGCCCCCCGCACTAGTGCCTACAATGAGCAGCTCTTC.

This clonotype appeared a few times. The rearrangement links TRBV7-2 to TRBJ2-7; D is uncertain. V lost 5 bases and J lost 3, with 5 bases in between. Per germline, CDR1 SGHTA and CDR2 FQGNSA. The CDR3 is 11 residues long. The CDR3 region is CASSGLYEQYF. In nucleotides, the CDR3 is TGTGCCAGCAGCGGGCTCTACGAGCAGTACTTC.

This clonotype has only one observation. One end of the junction does not line up with germline, which may come from a read error. The V call is TRBV4-2, the J call TRBJ1-6, with 7 bases that match TRBD1. CDR3 length: 14 residues. Germline V gene sequence: CDR1 LGHNA, CDR2 YNFKEQ. In DNA, the CDR3 is TGTGCCAACCAAGCGGGACAGATTAATTCACCCCACCACTTT. This codes for CANQAGQINSPHHF.

A remark on this clonotype: Mismatch with germline at one junction end may stem from a read error. The chain has TRBV28 and TRBJ1-4; a weak D match, TRBD1 (5 bases). The length of the CDR3 is 16 residues. Germline lookup yields CDR1 MDHEN and CDR2 SYDVKM. The DNA for the CDR3 is TGTGCCAGCAGTCCAGCATCAGGGTCGGCTAATGAAAAACTGCTTTTT. This sequence encodes CASSPASGSANEKLLF.

About this clonotype itself: The junction shows a germline mismatch at one end, possibly a read error. The rearrangement joins TRBV7-8 to TRBJ2-7; D possibly corresponds to TRBD2 (5 bases). CDR1 is SGHVS, CDR2 FQNEAQ, per germline. This CDR3 spans 11 amino acids. CDR3 nucleotides: TGTGCCAGCAGCGTAGCGTATGAGCAGTACTTC. Translating gives CASSVAYEQYF.

This clonotype was observed many times. V gene TRBV6-5 combines with J gene TRBJ2-1; 8 bases line up with TRBD2. Trimming cost V 0 bases and J 7 bases; bases outside gene matches: 8. The CDR3 consists of 16 residues. Germline-derived CDR1 and CDR2 are MNHEY and SVGAGI. DNA for the CDR3: TGTGCCAGCAGTTACTCGACGGGAGGGCAGGGAAATGAGCAGTTCTTC. The encoded protein is CASSYSTGGQGNEQFF.

As regards this clonotype: A much larger clone lies one base from this, so it may be a read error. The V gene is TRBV24-1, the J gene TRBJ2-5; TRBD1 matches 10 bases. Germline V gene data show CDR1 as KGHDR and CDR2 as SFDVKD. This CDR3 comprises 16 residues. CDR3 region: CATGESGTGVGETQYF. Written as DNA, the CDR3 is TGTGCCACCGGTGAATCCGGGACAGGGGTAGGGGAGACCCAGTACTTC.

The rearrangement links TRBV6-5 to TRBJ1-1; 7 positions agree with TRBD1. The CDR3 contains 13 residues. V was clipped by 5 bases and J by 8 bases; unmatched bases: 8. CDR1 is MNHEY and CDR2 is SVGAGI in the germline V gene. The CDR3 coding sequence is TGTGCCAGCAGTCTGACAGGGAAGACCGAAGCTTTCTTT. Translated, it gives CASSLTGKTEAFF.

V and J are TRBV10-3 and TRBJ2-5; D not resolved. V lost 5 bases and J lost 5, with 6 bases in between. The CDR3 has 11 residues. Per germline, CDR1 ENHRY and CDR2 SYGVKD. The CDR3 nucleotides are TGTGCCATCAGTTGTGTGGAGACCCAGTACTTC. Translated, it gives CAISCVETQYF.

The CDR3 bases are TGTGCCAGCAGTGTTAGCTCCGCCGCGGGACTAGCGGGGTCGGGTTACGAGCAGTACTTC. Amino acid sequence: CASSVSSAAGLAGSGYEQYF. The chain combines TRBV25-1 with TRBJ2-7, with TRBD2 matching over 13 bases. Germline loops: CDR1 MGHDK, CDR2 SYGVNS. The V segment lost 4 bases and the J segment 4 bases; nucleotides outside the gene matches: 19. CDR3 length equals 20 residues.

Of note for this clonotype: This likely comes from a read error, as the CDR3 has no conserved phenylalanine or tryptophan at its end. This chain uses TRBV30 with TRBJ2-3; 7 bases map to TRBD2. CDR1 GTSNPN and CDR2 SVGIG come from the germline V gene (reference sequence). The V and J ends lost 2 bases and 2 bases, in that order; junction bases with no gene match: 7. The CDR3 consists of 15 residues. This chain's CDR3 is CAWSKLAGVTDTQYS. The CDR3 DNA is TGTGCCTGGAGTAAATTGGCGGGGGTCACAGATACGCAGTATTCT.